The TCR beta chain under discussion was sequenced for a study of CD8 T cells in Susac syndrome. This clonotype was picked up one time. It was with random hexamers that about 0.45 to 1 ug RNA was reverse transcribed. With immunoSEQ multiplex PCR, TCR beta CDR3 was amplified across 54 Vbeta and 13 Jbeta. MiXCR, run by TCRdb on the immunoSEQ multiplex PCR reads, gives a single entry per CDR3 protein. This sample has about 120,000 distinct CDR3 sequences, with roughly 94% found just once. FACS enriched CD8+ TEMRA cells, while bulk CD8+ and CD4+ were negatively isolated. V was pared by 5 bases and J by 0 bases, with 8 bases between. The germline CDR1 and CDR2 sequences are SGHVS and FQNEAQ. The CDR3 sequence is 13 residues long.

The sequence was collected from a human donor with Susac syndrome. The chain links TRBV7-8 to TRBJ2-7; TRBD2 is a possible D gene (5 bases). The sample consisted of CD8+ T cells from PBMCs. CDR3 residues: CASSLRDSYEQYF. In DNA, the CDR3 is TGTGCCAGCAGCCTACGGGACTCCTACGAGCAGTACTTC.